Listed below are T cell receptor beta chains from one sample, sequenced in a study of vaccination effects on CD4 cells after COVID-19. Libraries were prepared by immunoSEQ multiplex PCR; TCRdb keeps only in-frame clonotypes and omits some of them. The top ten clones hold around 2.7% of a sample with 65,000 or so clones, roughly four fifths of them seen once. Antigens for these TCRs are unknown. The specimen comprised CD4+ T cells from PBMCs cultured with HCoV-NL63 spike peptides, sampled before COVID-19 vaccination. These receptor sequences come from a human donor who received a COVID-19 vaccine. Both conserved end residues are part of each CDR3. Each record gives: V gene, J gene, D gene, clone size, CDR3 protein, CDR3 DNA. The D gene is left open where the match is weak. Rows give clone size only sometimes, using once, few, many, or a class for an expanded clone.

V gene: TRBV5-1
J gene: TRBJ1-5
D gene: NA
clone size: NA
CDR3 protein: CASSLDGASQPQHF
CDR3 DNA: TGCGCCAGCAGCTTAGACGGGGCTAGCCAGCCCCAGCATTTT

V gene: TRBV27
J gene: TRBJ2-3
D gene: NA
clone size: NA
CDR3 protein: CASSSRISGTPDTQYF
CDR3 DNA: TGTGCCAGCAGTTCCAGAATCTCAGGGACCCCAGATACGCAGTATTTT

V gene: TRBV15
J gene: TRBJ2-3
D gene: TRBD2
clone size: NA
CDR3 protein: CATSRSLAGVNTQYF
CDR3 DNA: TGTGCCACCAGCAGATCCCTAGCGGGGGTAAATACGCAGTATTTT

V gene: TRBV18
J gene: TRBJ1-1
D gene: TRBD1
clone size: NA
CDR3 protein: CASSPDRGLIEAFF
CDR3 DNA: TGTGCCAGCTCACCGGACAGGGGGCTGATTGAAGCTTTCTTT

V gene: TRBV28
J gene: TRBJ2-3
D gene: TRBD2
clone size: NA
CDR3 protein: CASSSSGARRDTQYF
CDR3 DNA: TGTGCCAGCAGTTCCAGCGGGGCTCGGCGAGATACGCAGTATTTT

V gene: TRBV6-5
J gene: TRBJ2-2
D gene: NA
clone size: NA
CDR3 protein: CASSYGGSTGELFF
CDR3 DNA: TGTGCCAGCAGTTACGGAGGGAGTACCGGGGAGCTGTTTTTT

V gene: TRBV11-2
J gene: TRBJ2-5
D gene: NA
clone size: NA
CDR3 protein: CASSLAGGYQETQYF
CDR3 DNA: TGTGCCAGCAGCTTAGCCGGGGGCTATCAAGAGACCCAGTACTTC

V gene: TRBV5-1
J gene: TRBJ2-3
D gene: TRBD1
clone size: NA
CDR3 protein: CASSSYRGSTDTQYF
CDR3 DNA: TGCGCCAGCAGCTCGTACAGGGGTAGCACAGATACGCAGTATTTT

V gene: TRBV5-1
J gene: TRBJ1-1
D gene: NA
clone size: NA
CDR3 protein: CASSLVTGNTEAFF
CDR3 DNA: TGCGCCAGCAGCTTGGTCACAGGGAACACTGAAGCTTTCTTT

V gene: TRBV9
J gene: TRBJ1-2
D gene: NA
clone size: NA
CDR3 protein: CASEGVGGYTF
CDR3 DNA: TGTGCCAGCGAAGGGGTGGGTGGCTACACCTTC

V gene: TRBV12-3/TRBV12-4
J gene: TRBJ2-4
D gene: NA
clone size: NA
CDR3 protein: CASSLDRKNIQYF
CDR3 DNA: TGTGCCAGCAGTTTAGATCGGAAAAACATTCAGTACTTC

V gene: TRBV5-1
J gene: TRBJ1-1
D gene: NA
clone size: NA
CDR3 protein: CASSSGQPNTEAFF
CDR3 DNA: TGCGCCAGCAGCTCAGGACAGCCAAACACTGAAGCTTTCTTT

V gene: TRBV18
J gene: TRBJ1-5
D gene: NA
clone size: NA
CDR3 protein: CASSPGNDNQPQHF
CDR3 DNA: TGTGCCAGCTCACCCGGGAACGACAATCAGCCCCAGCATTTT

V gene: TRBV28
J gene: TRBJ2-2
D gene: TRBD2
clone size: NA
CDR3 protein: CASSPGGVNSGELFF
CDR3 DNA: TGTGCCAGCAGCCCGGGGGGAGTGAACTCCGGGGAGCTGTTTTTT

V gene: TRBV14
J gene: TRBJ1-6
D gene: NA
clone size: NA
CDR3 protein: CASSQVGGDSPLHF
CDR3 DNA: TGTGCCAGCAGCCAAGTCGGGGGTGACTCACCCCTCCACTTT

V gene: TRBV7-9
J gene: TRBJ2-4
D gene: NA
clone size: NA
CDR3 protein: CATGERRVLAKNIQYF
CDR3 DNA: TGTGCCACCGGGGAGAGACGGGTACTAGCCAAAAACATTCAGTACTTC

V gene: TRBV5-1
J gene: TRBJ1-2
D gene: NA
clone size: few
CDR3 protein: CASSSRAGADYGYTF
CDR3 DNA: TGCGCCAGCAGCTCCCGGGCGGGGGCCGACTATGGCTACACCTTC

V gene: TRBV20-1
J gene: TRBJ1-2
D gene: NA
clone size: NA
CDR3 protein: CSASAMLRSTMPYTF
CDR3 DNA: TGCAGTGCTAGTGCTATGCTTCGATCAACTATGCCCTACACCTTC

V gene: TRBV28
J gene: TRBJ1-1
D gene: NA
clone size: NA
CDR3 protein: CASSLLQGSNTEAFF
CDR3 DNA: TGTGCCAGCAGTTTATTGCAGGGATCTAACACTGAAGCTTTCTTT

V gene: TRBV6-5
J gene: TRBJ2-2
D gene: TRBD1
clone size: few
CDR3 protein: CASSRQGNTGELFF
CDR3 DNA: TGTGCCAGCAGTCGACAGGGGAACACCGGGGAGCTGTTTTTT

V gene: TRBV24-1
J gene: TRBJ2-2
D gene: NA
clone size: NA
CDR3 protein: CATSDRTGAITGELFF
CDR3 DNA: TGTGCCACCAGTGATCGGACCGGGGCGATTACCGGGGAGCTGTTTTTT

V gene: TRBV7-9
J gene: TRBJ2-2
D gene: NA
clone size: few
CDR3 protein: CATDRFANTGELFF
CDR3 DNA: TGTGCCACAGACAGATTCGCGAACACCGGGGAGCTGTTTTTT

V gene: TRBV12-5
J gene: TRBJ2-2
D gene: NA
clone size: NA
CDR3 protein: CASGPTPDGVANTGELFF
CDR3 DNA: TGTGCTAGTGGTCCAACCCCGGACGGAGTCGCGAACACCGGGGAGCTGTTTTTT

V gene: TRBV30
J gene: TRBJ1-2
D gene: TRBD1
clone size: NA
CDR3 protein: CAWGSSGTGALRTF
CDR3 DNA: TGTGCCTGGGGGTCGTCCGGGACAGGGGCCCTTAGGACCTTC

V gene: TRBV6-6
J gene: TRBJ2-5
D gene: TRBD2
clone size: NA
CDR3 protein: CASKRLAGFQETQYF
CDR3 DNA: TGTGCCAGCAAAAGACTAGCGGGATTCCAAGAGACCCAGTACTTC

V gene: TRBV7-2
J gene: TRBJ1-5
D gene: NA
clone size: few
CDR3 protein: CASSSDPFGNQPQHF
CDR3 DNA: TGTGCCAGCAGCTCAGATCCTTTCGGCAATCAGCCCCAGCATTTT

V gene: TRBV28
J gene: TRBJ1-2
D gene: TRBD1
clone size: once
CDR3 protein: CASRTTGTGHGYTF
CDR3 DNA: TGTGCCAGCAGAACAACCGGGACAGGGCATGGCTACACCTTC

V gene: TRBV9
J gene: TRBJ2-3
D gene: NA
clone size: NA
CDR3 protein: CASSATPTRDTQYF
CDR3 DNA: TGTGCCAGCAGCGCGACACCTACGAGAGATACGCAGTATTTT

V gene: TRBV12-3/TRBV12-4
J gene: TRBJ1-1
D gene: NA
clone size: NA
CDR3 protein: CASSQDRFEAFF
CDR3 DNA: TGTGCCAGCAGTCAAGACAGGTTTGAAGCTTTCTTT

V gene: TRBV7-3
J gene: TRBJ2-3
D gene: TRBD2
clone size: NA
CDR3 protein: CASSPGGLDTDTQYF
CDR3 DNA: TGTGCCAGCAGCCCTGGGGGACTAGACACAGATACGCAGTATTTT

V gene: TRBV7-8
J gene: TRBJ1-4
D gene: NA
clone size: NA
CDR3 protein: CASRTTATNEKLFF
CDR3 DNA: TGTGCCAGCAGGACGACAGCAACTAATGAAAAACTGTTTTTT

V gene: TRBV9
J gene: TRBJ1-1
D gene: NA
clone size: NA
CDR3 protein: CASSVVRSLNTEAFF
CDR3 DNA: TGTGCCAGCAGCGTAGTCAGGTCATTGAACACTGAAGCTTTCTTT

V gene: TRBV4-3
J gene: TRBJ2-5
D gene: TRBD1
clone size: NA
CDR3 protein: CASSRSGGRGETQYF
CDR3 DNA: TGCGCCAGCAGCCGGTCAGGGGGCCGGGGAGAGACCCAGTACTTC

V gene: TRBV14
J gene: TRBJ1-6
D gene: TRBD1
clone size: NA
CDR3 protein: CASSLGQGGSSPLHF
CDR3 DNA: TGTGCCAGCAGCCTGGGACAGGGAGGTTCGTCACCCCTCCACTTT

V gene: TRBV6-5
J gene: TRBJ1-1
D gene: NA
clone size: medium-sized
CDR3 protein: CASSYLAANTEAFF
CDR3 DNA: TGTGCCAGCAGTTACTTGGCAGCGAACACTGAAGCTTTCTTT

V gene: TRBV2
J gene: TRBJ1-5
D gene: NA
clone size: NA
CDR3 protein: CASSAVTQDQPQHF
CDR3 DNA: TGTGCCAGCAGTGCAGTCACGCAGGATCAGCCCCAGCATTTT

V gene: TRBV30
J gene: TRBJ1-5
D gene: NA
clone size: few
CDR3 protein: CAWARGGNQPQHF
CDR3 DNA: TGTGCCTGGGCCCGGGGAGGCAATCAGCCCCAGCATTTT

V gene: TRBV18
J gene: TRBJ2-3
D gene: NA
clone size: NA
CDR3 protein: CASSPPGLLGDTQYF
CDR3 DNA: TGTGCCAGCTCACCCCCCGGACTGTTAGGGGATACGCAGTATTTT

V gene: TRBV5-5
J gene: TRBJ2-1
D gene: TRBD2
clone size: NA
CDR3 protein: CASSAGTSAYNEQFF
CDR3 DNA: TGTGCCAGCAGCGCCGGGACTAGCGCTTACAATGAGCAGTTCTTC

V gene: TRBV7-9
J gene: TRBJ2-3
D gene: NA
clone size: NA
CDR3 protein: CASSPERVSDTQYF
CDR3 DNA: TGTGCCAGCAGCCCTGAGAGGGTATCAGATACGCAGTATTTT

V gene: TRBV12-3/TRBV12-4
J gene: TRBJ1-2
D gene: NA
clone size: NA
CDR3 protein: CASSARVGYTF
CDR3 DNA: TGTGCCAGCAGTGCCAGGGTCGGCTACACCTTC